The 2 T cell receptor beta chains below were found in one sample sequenced in a study of T cell repertoires in aging, cancer and after chemotherapy. Multiplex touch-down PCR with TRB-A/B primers amplified rearranged V-D-J TRB sequences. TCRdb recomputed calls from the multiplex PCR reads with MiXCR, one row per CDR3 protein. The sample has fewer than 15,000 distinct CDR3 sequences, about a third seen once. The template was genomic DNA from peripheral blood, not RNA. The sequencing input was blood. These receptors all come from a human donor in good health. The donor label of this sample is uncertain.

CDR3 amino acids: CATSDPLIYEQYF. For the CDR3, the DNA is TGTGCCACCAGTGACCCGCTGATCTACGAGCAGTACTTC. The V call is TRBV24-1, the J call TRBJ2-7; unclear D gene. The CDR3 runs to 13 residues. V was clipped by 4 bases and J by 3 bases, with 9 bases between them. Germline V gives CDR1 KGHDR, CDR2 SFDVKD.

V gene TRBV27 combines with J gene TRBJ1-6; the D gene is possibly TRBD1 (6 bases). CDR1 and CDR2 (germline): MNHEY, SMNVEV (reference sequence). The CDR3 contains 14 residues. V shed 2 bases and J shed 11 bases, with 13 bases lying between them. The CDR3 region has the DNA TGTGCCAGCAGTTTAGGGGGGGCGAGTGCACCCCTCCACTTT. This encodes CASSLGGASAPLHF.